The 8 T cell receptor beta chains listed next were all sequenced from one sample in a study of T cell changes during pregnancy in multiple sclerosis. The data were produced by immunoSEQ multiplex PCR, yet TCRdb's version contains in-frame clones alone and is incomplete. The sample yields 90,000 to 120,000 clones, 92% seen once. The sample in question was peripheral blood, obtained in the third trimester of pregnancy. The receptors were gathered from a female donor in good health, enrolled as a control in a pregnancy study.

A single count supports this clone. This chain links TRBV19 with TRBJ1-2; D remains unclear. V lost 5 bases and J 0 bases, leaving 16 bases between the germline ends. From germline, CDR1 is LNHDA and CDR2 SQIVND (reference sequence). This CDR3 has 16 residues. In nucleotides, the CDR3 is TGTGCCAGTAGTTTAAAGAGGCAGAACCCTAACTATGGCTACACCTTC. Protein sequence: CASSLKRQNPNYGYTF.

The V and J genes are TRBV7-2 and TRBJ2-1; maybe TRBD2 (6 bases). CDR3 length: 15 amino acids. Trimming cost V 3 bases and J 0 bases, with 9 bases left between them. Germline lookup yields CDR1 SGHTA and CDR2 FQGNSA. The CDR3 loop is CASSFGGRSYNEQFF. CDR3 DNA sequence: TGTGCCAGCAGCTTCGGGGGACGCTCCTACAATGAGCAGTTCTTC.

The chain carries TRBV7-3 and TRBJ2-1; D is perhaps TRBD1 (5 bases). The CDR3 is 16 amino acids. The germline gives CDR1 SGHTA, CDR2 FQGTGA. Trimming removed 1 base from V and 6 bases from J, with 16 bases in between. The CDR3 here is CASSLRSQGTGNEQFF. The CDR3 region has the DNA TGTGCCAGCAGCTTAAGGTCCCAGGGCACGGGCAATGAGCAGTTCTTC.

This chain links TRBV15 with TRBJ1-2, with 7 nucleotides matching TRBD1. Germline V gene sequence: CDR1 LNHNV, CDR2 YYDKDF (reference sequence). The junction had 10 bases not matched to a gene; V was cut back by 1 base and J by 2 bases. CDR3 length: 17 amino acids. The CDR3 here is CATSRGLPGTVNYGYTF. CDR3 in DNA: TGTGCCACCAGCAGAGGACTGCCCGGGACAGTCAACTATGGCTACACCTTC.

This chain links TRBV27 with TRBJ2-1; TRBD1 might be the D (6 bases). Trimming stripped 7 bases from V and 4 bases from J, with 11 bases between. The germline gives CDR1 MNHEY, CDR2 SMNVEV (reference sequence). The CDR3 contains 13 residues. The CDR3 DNA reads as TGTGCCAGCACCCCCACAGGGTACAATGAGCAGTTCTTC. It yields the protein CASTPTGYNEQFF.

The J gene is TRBJ1-4, the V gene TRBV30, with D possibly being TRBD1 (5 bases). Germline V gene data show CDR1 as GTSNPN and CDR2 as SVGIG (reference sequence). V was clipped by 0 bases and J by 4 bases, with 18 bases between them. This CDR3 has 17 amino acids. CDR3 residues: CAWSVQAWGLLNEKLFF. As DNA, the CDR3 is TGTGCCTGGAGTGTACAGGCCTGGGGTCTTCTTAATGAAAAACTGTTTTTT.

This chain uses TRBV4-3 with TRBJ1-2; TRBD1 agrees at 9 bases. CDR3 length: 15 residues. Trimming took 4 bases from V and 4 from J; bases not matched to a gene: 7. Germline CDR1 reads LGHNA; CDR2 reads YSLEER. The CDR3 DNA sequence: TGCGCCAGCAGCCCCGTCGGACAGGGGCTCTATGGCTACACCTTC. Translating gives CASSPVGQGLYGYTF.

V and J are TRBV19 and TRBJ1-3; the D gene is possibly TRBD1 (5 bases). The CDR3 is 17 residues long. Germline values: CDR1 LNHDA, CDR2 SQIVND (reference sequence). Trimming cost V 2 bases and J 4 bases, with 18 bases left between them. The CDR3 DNA is TGTGCCAGTAGTATAACCCCGGGGGGGTCCGGAGGAAACACCATATATTTT. Translated: CASSITPGGSGGNTIYF.